This is a list of T cell receptor beta chains from one sample in a study of blood T cell repertoires in COVID-19. The data were produced by immunoSEQ multiplex PCR, yet TCRdb's version contains in-frame clones alone and is incomplete. The sample includes 35,000 to 50,000 clones, around 80% of them seen just once. The sequenced sample consisted of peripheral blood. These receptors were collected from a woman aged 55-70 years with acute or convalescent COVID-19. Both conserved end residues are part of each CDR3. A D gene is named only where the DNA matches it firmly. The listing skips clone size in some rows; elsewhere it reads once, few, many or a size class.

>.|TRBV10-3|TRBJ2-7|.
TGTGCCATCAGTGAGTCACAGTCCGTTCAGTACTTC
CAISESQSVQYF
>TRBD1|TRBV6-4|TRBJ1-2|.
TGTGCCAGCAACGAGCGAAAGGATGCAGGGGGCTGGGGCTATGGCTACACCTTC
CASNERKDAGGWGYGYTF
>.|TRBV30|TRBJ2-5|once
TGTGCCTCGGGACATCTAGGGGAGACCCAGTACTTC
CASGHLGETQYF
>TRBD2|TRBV9|TRBJ2-1|.
TGTGCCAGCACGATGACTAGCGGGGACAATGAGCAGTTCTTC
CASTMTSGDNEQFF
>.|TRBV7-8|TRBJ2-1|few
TGTGCCAGCAGCTTAGGGCCCTACAATGAGCAGTTCTTC
CASSLGPYNEQFF
>TRBD1|TRBV5-6|TRBJ2-1|.
TGTGCCAGCAGCTTCTGGGACAGAAAGAATGAGCAGTTCTTC
CASSFWDRKNEQFF
>.|TRBV5-1|TRBJ1-1|.
TGCGCCAGCAGCTTGGATAGGGGCCCTAAGAACACTGAAGCTTTCTTT
CASSLDRGPKNTEAFF
>.|TRBV3-1/TRBV3-2|TRBJ2-7|once
TGTGCCAGCAGCCAAGATGTTGGCGGGGGCCCGACAGGCGAGCAGTACTTC
CASSQDVGGGPTGEQYF
>TRBD1|TRBV4-3|TRBJ2-7|.
TGCGCCAGCAGCCAAGGGGGACAGGGGAGGGCCGAGCAGTACTTC
CASSQGGQGRAEQYF
>.|TRBV11-3|TRBJ1-1|.
TGTGCCAGCAGCTTAGGGCGGGACACTGAAGCTTTCTTT
CASSLGRDTEAFF
>.|TRBV2|TRBJ1-5|.
TGTGCCAGCAGTGAGTCAACACAGCCCCAGCATTTT
CASSESTQPQHF
>TRBD1|TRBV6-2/TRBV6-3|TRBJ2-3|.
TGTGCCAGCAGTAACAGGGGATCCACAGATACGCAGTATTTT
CASSNRGSTDTQYF
>TRBD2|TRBV6-5|TRBJ2-1|.
TGTGCCAGCAGTTACGCTAGCGGGGGGGCCGGCAATGAGCAGTTCTTC
CASSYASGGAGNEQFF
>TRBD1|TRBV2|TRBJ2-7|.
TGTGCCAGCAGAGATACATCGACAGGGAACTACGAGCAGTACTTC
CASRDTSTGNYEQYF
>TRBD1|TRBV18|TRBJ1-2|.
TGTGCCAGCTCACCACAGACAGGGGGCTATTCCTCGGATGGCTACACCTTC
CASSPQTGGYSSDGYTF
>TRBD2|TRBV9|TRBJ2-3|.
TGTGCCAGCAGCGTCACTAGCGAGTGGAGCACAGATACGCAGTATTTT
CASSVTSEWSTDTQYF
>.|TRBV5-1|TRBJ1-1|once
TGCGCCAGCAGCTTGACGGGGAACACTGAAGCTTTCTTT
CASSLTGNTEAFF
>TRBD2|TRBV3-1/TRBV3-2|TRBJ2-3|.
TGTGCCAGCAGCCAAGATCCTCCTAGCGGGGACACGCAGTATTTT
CASSQDPPSGDTQYF
>TRBD1|TRBV7-2|TRBJ1-5|.
TGTGCCAGCAGCTTAGGGCGGACAGGGGGCGCGGATCAGCCCCAGCATTTT
CASSLGRTGGADQPQHF
>TRBD1|TRBV18|TRBJ2-7|.
TGTGCCAGCTCACCAGGGACAGGGGATGAGCAGTACTTC
CASSPGTGDEQYF
>TRBD1|TRBV5-4|TRBJ1-2|.
TGTGCCAGCAGCCCGGCCGACAGGGGAGATGGCTACACCTTC
CASSPADRGDGYTF
>TRBD2|TRBV5-6|TRBJ2-3|.
TGTGCCAGCAGCTTGGCTAGCGGGGGTGAAGATACGCAGTATTTT
CASSLASGGEDTQYF
>TRBD1|TRBV11-3|TRBJ2-1|.
TGTGCCAGCAGCCTTCGGGACAGGGCGTACAATGAGCAGTTCTTC
CASSLRDRAYNEQFF
>TRBD1|TRBV29-1|TRBJ2-7|few
TGCAGCGTTGCAGGGACAGGCTACGAGCAGTACTTC
CSVAGTGYEQYF
>.|TRBV5-1|TRBJ1-3|.
TGCGCCAGCAGCCCAACCTCAGTCTCTGGAAACACCATATATTTT
CASSPTSVSGNTIYF
>.|TRBV4-1|TRBJ2-5|.
TGCGCCAGCAGCCACGGAACTAGTGAAGAGACCCAGTACTTC
CASSHGTSEETQYF
>.|TRBV7-8|TRBJ2-1|.
TGTGCCAGCAGCTTAGTGGGTCGGAGTCGGGACTGGGGAGCCAATGAGCAGTTCTTC
CASSLVGRSRDWGANEQFF
>.|TRBV9|TRBJ1-1|.
TGTGCCAGCAGCGGCAGGGCAAACACTGAAGCTTTCTTT
CASSGRANTEAFF
>TRBD1|TRBV19|TRBJ1-5|few
TGTGCCAGTAGTAAGCGACAGGGGATCCATCAGCCCCAGCATTTT
CASSKRQGIHQPQHF
>TRBD2|TRBV6-5|TRBJ2-3|once
TGTGCCAGCAGTTATTTGCGGGGGGCCACAGATACGCAGTATTTT
CASSYLRGATDTQYF
>.|TRBV30|TRBJ1-2|.
TGTGCCTGGAATCAGGGATTTTCAGTAGGCTATGGCTACACCTTC
CAWNQGFSVGYGYTF
>.|TRBV7-9|TRBJ2-3|.
TGTGCCAGCACTTTGGGCGCAAGCACAGATACGCAGTATTTT
CASTLGASTDTQYF
>.|TRBV7-2|TRBJ1-1|once
TGTGCCAGCAGCTTAGTAACAGAAGCTTTCTTT
CASSLVTEAFF
>.|TRBV4-3|TRBJ1-5|.
TGCGCCAGCAGCCAAGATCTTTCGAATACTTATCAGCCCCAGCATTTT
CASSQDLSNTYQPQHF
>TRBD1|TRBV6-6|TRBJ1-2|.
TGTGCCAGCAGTTACAGACAGGGGAACTATGGCTACACCTTC
CASSYRQGNYGYTF
>TRBD1|TRBV23-1|TRBJ2-7|.
TGCGCCAGCAGATATCCGGCGGGGACAGGGTACCCCTTTTTGTACGAGCAGTACTTC
CASRYPAGTGYPFLYEQYF
>.|TRBV20-1|TRBJ1-3|.
TGCAGTGCCCCCCCGGGAAACACCATATATTTT
CSAPPGNTIYF
>.|TRBV7-8|TRBJ1-5|.
TGTGCCAGCAGCCCCCATAGGGGACTGAATAGCAATCAGCCCCAGCATTTT
CASSPHRGLNSNQPQHF
>.|TRBV30|TRBJ1-3|.
TGTGCCTGGAGCGGGAATGGAAACACCATATATTTT
CAWSGNGNTIYF
>.|TRBV12-3/TRBV12-4|TRBJ1-2|.
TGTGCCAGCAGTACAGTCTACTATGGCTACACCTTC
CASSTVYYGYTF
>.|TRBV7-9|TRBJ2-5|.
TGTGCCAGCACATCAGCCACGTCCCACGGGGGAGAGACCCAGTACTTC
CASTSATSHGGETQYF
>.|TRBV7-9|TRBJ1-1|.
TGTGCCAGCAGGTCGAAAACAGGGCTGAACACTGAAGCTTTCTTT
CASRSKTGLNTEAFF
>.|TRBV19|TRBJ1-1|.
TGTGCCAGTAGTATAGCTGCGGGATTAGGCACTGAAGCTTTCTTT
CASSIAAGLGTEAFF
>.|TRBV11-3|TRBJ2-6|.
TGTGCCAGCTCCCAGGGGACTGGGGCCAACGTCCTGACTTTC
CASSQGTGANVLTF
>.|TRBV20-1|TRBJ2-2|.
TGCAGTGCTAGTGACGAGGGCGGAAACACCGGGGAGCTGTTTTTT
CSASDEGGNTGELFF
>TRBD1|TRBV5-8|TRBJ2-1|.
TGTGCCAGCAGCTTAAGGACAGGTGCAACATCCTACAATGAGCAGTTCTTC
CASSLRTGATSYNEQFF
>.|TRBV5-6|TRBJ2-7|few
TGTGCCAGCAGCTTGAGCGGCGGCAACCCCTACGAGCAGTACTTC
CASSLSGGNPYEQYF
>.|TRBV3-1/TRBV3-2|TRBJ2-7|.
TGTGCCAGCAGCCATTTCGCCCTTGGGGCCAGCTCCTACGAGCAGTACTTC
CASSHFALGASSYEQYF
>TRBD1|TRBV2|TRBJ2-7|.
TGTGCCAGCAGTGGGGACAGGGGCCCTACCTACGAGCAGTACTTC
CASSGDRGPTYEQYF
>TRBD2|TRBV2|TRBJ2-5|.
TGTGCCAGCAGTGGGGCTAGCGGGGGACAAGAGACCCAGTACTTC
CASSGASGGQETQYF
>TRBD1|TRBV5-6|TRBJ1-2|once
TGTGCCAGCAGCCCGGACAGGACCTATGGCTACACCTTC
CASSPDRTYGYTF
>.|TRBV11-2|TRBJ2-2|.
TGTGCCAGCAGCTTACAGGGTTACACCGGGGAGCTGTTTTTT
CASSLQGYTGELFF
>TRBD1|TRBV19|TRBJ2-7|.
TGTGCCAGTAGGGCTAGGACAGGCCCTTACGAGCAGTACTTC
CASRARTGPYEQYF
>TRBD1|TRBV9|TRBJ1-2|few
TGTGCCAGCAGCGTTCTCGGGACAGGGGGTATCTATGGCTACACCTTC
CASSVLGTGGIYGYTF
>.|TRBV7-2|TRBJ1-1|few
TGTGCCAGCAGCCCACTCACGACTTCGGACACTGAAGCTTTCTTT
CASSPLTTSDTEAFF
>TRBD1|TRBV30|TRBJ2-3|once
TGTGCCTGGACTTCCCCGGGACAGGGGGCAGATACGCAGTATTTT
CAWTSPGQGADTQYF
>TRBD1|TRBV19|TRBJ1-4|.
TGTGCCAGTAGTCCCGACAGGGCTAATGAAAAACTGTTTTTT
CASSPDRANEKLFF
>TRBD1|TRBV29-1|TRBJ1-2|.
TGCAGCTTAGGACAGGACTATGGCTACACCTTC
CSLGQDYGYTF
>.|TRBV2|TRBJ1-3|once
TGTGCCAGCAGTGACCAGGAAAGCTCTGGAAACACCATATATTTT
CASSDQESSGNTIYF